Below, one T cell receptor (beta chain) is given with its context. This table comes from immunoSEQ multiplex PCR, and its TCRdb copy is limited to in-frame clones, with some not included. This sample has under 600,000 clones, with about 96% found just once. This record belongs to a study of shared clonotypes between healthy human individuals. J was trimmed by 5 bases and V by 6 bases; bases with no gene match: 10. The CDR3 extends over 15 amino acids. Germline V gene sequence: CDR1 MNHEY, CDR2 SMNVEV (reference sequence). The material sequenced was naive CD4+ T cells sorted from blood. Regarding subset: CD45RA+ positively selected. The V call is TRBV27, the J call TRBJ2-1; TRBD2 matches 7 bases. The TCR sequence derives from a young woman in good health. The CDR3 nucleotides read TGTGCCAGCAGACCACTCGGGGGGTTAAACAATGAGCAGTTCTTC. It encodes CASRPLGGLNNEQFF.